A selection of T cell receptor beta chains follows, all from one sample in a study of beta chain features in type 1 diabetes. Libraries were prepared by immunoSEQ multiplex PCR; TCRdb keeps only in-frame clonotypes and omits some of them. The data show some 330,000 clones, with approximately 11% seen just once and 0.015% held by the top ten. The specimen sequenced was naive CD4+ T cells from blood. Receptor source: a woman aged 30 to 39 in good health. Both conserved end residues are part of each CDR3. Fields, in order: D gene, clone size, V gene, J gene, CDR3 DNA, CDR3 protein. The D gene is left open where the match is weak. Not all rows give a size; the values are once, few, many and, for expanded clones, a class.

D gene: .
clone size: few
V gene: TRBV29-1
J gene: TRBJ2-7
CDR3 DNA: TGCAGCGTTGCCCTCGTAGCAGGGGTTAGCGAGCAGTACTTC
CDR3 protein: CSVALVAGVSEQYF

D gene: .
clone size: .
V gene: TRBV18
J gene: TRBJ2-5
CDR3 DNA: TGTGCCAGCTCACCTCTGCGAGCTCGGGAGACCCAGTACTTC
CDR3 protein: CASSPLRARETQYF

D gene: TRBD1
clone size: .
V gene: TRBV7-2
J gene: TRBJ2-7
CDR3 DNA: TGTGCCACGGGAACAGGGGGCTTCTACGAGCAGTACTTC
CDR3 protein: CATGTGGFYEQYF

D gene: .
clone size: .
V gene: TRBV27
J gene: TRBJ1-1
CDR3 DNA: TGTGCCAGCAGACATAACACTGAAGCTTTCTTT
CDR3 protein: CASRHNTEAFF

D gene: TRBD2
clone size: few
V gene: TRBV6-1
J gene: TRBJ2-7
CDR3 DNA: TGTGCCAGCGTGACTAGCGGGACAAGCTCCTACGAGCAGTACTTC
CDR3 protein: CASVTSGTSSYEQYF

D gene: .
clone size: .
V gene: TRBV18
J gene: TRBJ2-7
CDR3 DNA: TGTGCCAGCTCACCCCCCGACCTCTCGGGGGACGAGCAGTACTTC
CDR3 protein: CASSPPDLSGDEQYF

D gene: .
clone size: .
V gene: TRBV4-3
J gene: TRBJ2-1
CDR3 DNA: TGCGCCAGCAGCCAAGATCGCAGGGCCTCCTACAATGAGCAGTTCTTC
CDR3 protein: CASSQDRRASYNEQFF

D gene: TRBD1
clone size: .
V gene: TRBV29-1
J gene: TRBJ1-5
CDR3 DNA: TGCAGCGTTTGGGACAGGGGGAACAATCAGCCCCAGCATTTT
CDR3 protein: CSVWDRGNNQPQHF

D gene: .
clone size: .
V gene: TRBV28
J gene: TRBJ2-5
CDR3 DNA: TGTGCCAGCAGTTCATGGAGGGTCCGAGAGACCCAGTACTTC
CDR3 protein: CASSSWRVRETQYF

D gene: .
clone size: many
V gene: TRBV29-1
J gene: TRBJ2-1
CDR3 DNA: TGCAGCGTGGGGAGACGGGACAATGAGCAGTTCTTC
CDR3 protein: CSVGRRDNEQFF

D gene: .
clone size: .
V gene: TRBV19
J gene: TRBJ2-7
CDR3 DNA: TGTGCCAGTTCTAGTACATCAAGCTCCTACGAGCAGTACTTC
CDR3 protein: CASSSTSSSYEQYF

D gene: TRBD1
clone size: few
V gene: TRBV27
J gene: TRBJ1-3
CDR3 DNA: TGTGCCAGCAGTGACAGGGAAGCTGGAAACACCATATATTTT
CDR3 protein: CASSDREAGNTIYF

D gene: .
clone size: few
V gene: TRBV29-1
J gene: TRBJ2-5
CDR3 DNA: TGCAGCGTTGACGGGGCGGTCGGGGGAGAGACCCAGTACTTC
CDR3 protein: CSVDGAVGGETQYF

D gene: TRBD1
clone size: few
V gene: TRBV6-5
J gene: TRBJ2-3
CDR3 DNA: TGTGCCAGCAGTTCTGACAGGGGGGTCACAGATACGCAGTATTTT
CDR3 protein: CASSSDRGVTDTQYF

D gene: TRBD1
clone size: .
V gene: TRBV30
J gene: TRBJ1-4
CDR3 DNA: TGTGCCTGGAGCGCAGACAGGGTTACTAATGAAAAACTGTTTTTT
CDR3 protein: CAWSADRVTNEKLFF

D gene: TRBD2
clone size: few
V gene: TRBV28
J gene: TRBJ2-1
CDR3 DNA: TGTGCCAGCAGTCCATTACGAGACCAGACTAGCGGAAGGCATAATGAGCAGTTCTTC
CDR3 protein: CASSPLRDQTSGRHNEQFF

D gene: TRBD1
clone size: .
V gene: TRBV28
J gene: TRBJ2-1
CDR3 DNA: TGTGCCAGCAGTTCCCAGGGGGCTCAGAGGCCCAATGAGCAGTTCTTC
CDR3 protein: CASSSQGAQRPNEQFF

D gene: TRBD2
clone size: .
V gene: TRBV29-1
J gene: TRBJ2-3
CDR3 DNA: TGCAGCGTTTCGGGACTAGCGGGAATCCCCCCAGATACGCAGTATTTT
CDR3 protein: CSVSGLAGIPPDTQYF

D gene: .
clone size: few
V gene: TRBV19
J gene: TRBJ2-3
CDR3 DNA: TGTGCCAGGGTTACGGGACTCCCCAAAATCACAGATACGCAGTATTTT
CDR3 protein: CARVTGLPKITDTQYF

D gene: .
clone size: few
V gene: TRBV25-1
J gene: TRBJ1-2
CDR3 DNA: TGTGCCAGCAGTGACGGTCCGTTCTATCAGGATAACTATGGCTACACCTTC
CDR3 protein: CASSDGPFYQDNYGYTF

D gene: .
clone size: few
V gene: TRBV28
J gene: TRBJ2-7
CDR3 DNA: TGTGCCAGCAGTGCTTCGGCGGGGTGGTACGAGCAGTACTTC
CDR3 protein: CASSASAGWYEQYF

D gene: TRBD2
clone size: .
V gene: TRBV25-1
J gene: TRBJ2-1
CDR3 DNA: TGTGCCAGCAGTGAATTAGCGGGAGGGACCAATGAGCAGTTCTTC
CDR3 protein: CASSELAGGTNEQFF

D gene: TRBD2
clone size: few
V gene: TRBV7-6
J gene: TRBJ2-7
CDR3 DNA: TGTGCCAGCAGCTTAATCGGGACTAACCCTCTCGAGCAGTACTTC
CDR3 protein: CASSLIGTNPLEQYF

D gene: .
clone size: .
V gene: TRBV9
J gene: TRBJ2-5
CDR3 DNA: TGTGCCAGCAGCGTAGGGGCCATCCCCCAAGAGACCCAGTACTTC
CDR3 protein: CASSVGAIPQETQYF

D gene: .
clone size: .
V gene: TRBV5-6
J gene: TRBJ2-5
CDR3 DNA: TGTGCCAGCCGCCTGGAGAGGTACACCGGGAAAGAGACCCAGTACTTC
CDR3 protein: CASRLERYTGKETQYF

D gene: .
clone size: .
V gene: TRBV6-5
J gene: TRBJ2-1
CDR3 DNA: TGTGCCAGCAGTTACGGGTGGAGCTCCCCATACAATGAGCAGTTCTTC
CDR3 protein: CASSYGWSSPYNEQFF

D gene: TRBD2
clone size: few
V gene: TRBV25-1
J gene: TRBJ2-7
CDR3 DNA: TGTGCCAGCAGTGGGGTAGGCGGGAGAGGGTACGAGCAGTACTTC
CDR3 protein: CASSGVGGRGYEQYF

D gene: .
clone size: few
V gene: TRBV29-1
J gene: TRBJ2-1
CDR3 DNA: TGCAGCGTTGTCGGGTCGTCGGATGAGCAGTTCTTC
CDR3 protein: CSVVGSSDEQFF

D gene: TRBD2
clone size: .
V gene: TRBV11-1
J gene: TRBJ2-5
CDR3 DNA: TGTGCCAGCAGCCCCTCGACTAGCGGGAGGGAGACCCAGTACTTC
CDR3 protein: CASSPSTSGRETQYF

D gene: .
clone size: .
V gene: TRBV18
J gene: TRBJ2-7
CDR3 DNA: TGTGCCAGCTCACCACGCGGGGGCCCAGGACAGTACTTC
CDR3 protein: CASSPRGGPGQYF

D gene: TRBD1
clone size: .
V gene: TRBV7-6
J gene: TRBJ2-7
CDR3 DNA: TGTGCCAGCAGCCTACAATCGACAGGGGGAACCTACGAGCAGTACTTC
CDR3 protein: CASSLQSTGGTYEQYF